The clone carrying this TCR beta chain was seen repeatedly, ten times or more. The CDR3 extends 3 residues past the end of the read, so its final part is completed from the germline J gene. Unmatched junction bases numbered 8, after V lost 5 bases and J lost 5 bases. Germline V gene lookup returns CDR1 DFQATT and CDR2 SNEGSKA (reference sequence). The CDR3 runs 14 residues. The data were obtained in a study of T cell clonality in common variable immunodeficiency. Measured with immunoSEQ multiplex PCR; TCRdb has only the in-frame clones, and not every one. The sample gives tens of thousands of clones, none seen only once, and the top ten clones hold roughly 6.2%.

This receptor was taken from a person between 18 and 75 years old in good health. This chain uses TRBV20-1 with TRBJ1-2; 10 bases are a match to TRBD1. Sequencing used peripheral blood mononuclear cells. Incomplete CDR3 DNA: TGCAGTGCTTTCCCCCGGGACAGGGGTTATGGC. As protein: CSAFPRDRGYG. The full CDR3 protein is CSAFPRDRGYGYTF.